What follows is one TCR beta chain and its context. This clonotype was found many times. The specificity of this receptor is unknown. No qualities accompany the bases; no much larger clone lies one base away. This sample is drawn from a study of T and B cells in COVID-19 patients (dated by TCRdb to about 2020). Describing the broader study: In this study, adaptive immunity was profiled in COVID-19 patients who either had active infection or had recovered, using TRB and IGH repertoire sequencing of peripheral blood. Patients in the recovered cohort had a median age of around 30 years, compared with 55 to 70 years for patients in the active-infection cohort. Up to about 9 follow-up blood samples were collected per patient, with some samples spanning different disease stages in the same individual. A recovered cohort included 19 patients who provided some 20 samples, and most of these patients had mild to moderate COVID-19 treated on an outpatient basis. Over 7 million TCR sequences were analysed in a TCR and BCR sequence repository that covered about 35 patients and 65 to 85 time points. In the active-infection cohort, nine tenths of the roughly 20 patients had comorbidities linked to unfavorable COVID-19 outcome. For the repertoire analyses, the comparison was an age-matched reference group of 39 healthy donors who were negative for COVID-19 antibodies. A couple of patients belonged to both the recovered and active cohorts because samples were available from active disease and after recovery. Critical illness requiring mechanical ventilation or ECMO was present in about 65% of the 20 patients in the active-infection cohort. Points the paper makes about the study in general: Specific T cell subsets (CD4+/Treg/CD8+) and sorted SARS-CoV-2-responsive or tetramer+ T cells had not yet been sequenced, and these experiments were ongoing. The size of the cohort was considered insufficient for assessing HLA contributions to COVID-19 susceptibility or severity. TRB repertoires were highly clonal in active COVID-19, whereas diversity and richness at recovery rose above healthy donor levels. A total of fewer than 2,500 TCR clusters were exclusive to the recovered cohort, and 25 to 40 of those clusters were low-pGen clusters. Blood samples from mildly ill patients during symptoms and early samples from severe cases were scarce. In patients with COVID-19, the usage of TRBV/TRBJ genes was reported to be strongly skewed. The reported TCR clusters were stated to require prospective validation before clinical use.

Genomic DNA extracted from blood was used in amounts of roughly 220-500 ng for amplification of TRB repertoires. CDR1 and CDR2 are read off the germline V gene as MNHEY and SVGAGI. Trimming removed 9 bases from V and 0 bases from J, leaving 9 bases between the germline ends. Measured from the cysteine to the phenylalanine, the CDR3 is 13 residues long. CDR3 DNA is the only sequence kept; it has 39 bases, read in frame from the first base. TCRdb lists the instrument as Illumina MiSeq. TRB rearrangements were amplified by multiplex PCR with BIOMED2 TRB-A/B primer pools. Illumina-compatible adapters and 7-nucleotide sample barcodes were attached to the amplicons in two consecutive PCRs. All library PCRs used Phusion HS II polymerase. The amplicons were purified from gel with the NucleoSpin Gel and PCR Clean-up kit, measured on Qubit, and combined at roughly 4 nM. Amplicon pool quality was checked on an Agilent 2100 Bioanalyzer before Illumina next-generation sequencing. The study's own analysis went as follows. Annotation of TRB rearrangements was performed with MiXCR 3.0.8 using the default MiXCR reference library. Non-productive reads and sequences with fewer than 2 reads were excluded, and each unique CDR3 nucleotide sequence counted as one clone. Clonality, diversity, richness and V-J gene usage were calculated in R 3.5.1. GLIPH2 was used to cluster TCRs by CDR3 similarity, and OLGA was used to calculate generation probabilities. Only GLIPH2 clusters containing at least four unique TCR clonotypes present in at least three individuals were kept. TCRdb cleaned the public reads at Q25 with fastp, built clones with MiXCR and kept in-frame beta chains. Each entry merges the rows of one CDR3 protein and shows their most common DNA and genes. In this record, the V and J calls reflect TCRdb's handling and not the investigators' own analysis. The sample table shows about 2,500 distinct CDR3 sequences, and roughly 24% are seen once. The ten most abundant clones make up 70% of the sample.

This receptor was identified in a human donor with active COVID-19. Recombination connected TRBV6-5 to TRBJ2-4; TRBD1 is perhaps the D gene, given 5 matching bases. Sequences were obtained from blood. The DNA sequence is given as TGTGCCAGTCAAAGGGGAGCCAAAAACATTCAGTACTTC. Translated, it gives CASQRGAKNIQYF.